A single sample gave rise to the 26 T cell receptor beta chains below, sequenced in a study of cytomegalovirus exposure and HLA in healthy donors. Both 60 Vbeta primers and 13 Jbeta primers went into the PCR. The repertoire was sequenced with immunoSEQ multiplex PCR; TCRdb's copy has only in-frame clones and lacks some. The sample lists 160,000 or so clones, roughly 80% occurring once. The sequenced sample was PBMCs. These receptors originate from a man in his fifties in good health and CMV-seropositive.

CDR3: CASTGWNQPQHF. The DNA for the CDR3 is TGTGCCAGTACCGGGTGGAATCAGCCCCAGCATTTT. This sequence joins TRBV2 and TRBJ1-5; D is ambiguous. With 9 bases removed from V and 4 bases from J, the gap between germline ends came to 10 bases. Germline V gives CDR1 SNHLY, CDR2 FYNNEI. CDR3 length equals 12 residues.

CDR3 nucleotide sequence: TGTGCCAGCACCCCGGGGACAGGGAGGCAGTTCTTC. It translates to CASTPGTGRQFF. The chain carries TRBV7-9 and TRBJ2-1; 9 bases align to TRBD1. Germline V gene sequence: CDR1 SEHNR, CDR2 FQNEAQ (reference sequence). The CDR3 has 12 amino acids. V shed 7 bases, J shed 12 bases, and the junction held 7 bases outside the gene matches.

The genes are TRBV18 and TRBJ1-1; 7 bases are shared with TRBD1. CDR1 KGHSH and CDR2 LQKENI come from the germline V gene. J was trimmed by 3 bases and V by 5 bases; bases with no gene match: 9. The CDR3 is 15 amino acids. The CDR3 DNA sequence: TGTGCCAGCTCAACGTCCAGGACAGGAGACACTGAAGCTTTCTTT. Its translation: CASSTSRTGDTEAFF.

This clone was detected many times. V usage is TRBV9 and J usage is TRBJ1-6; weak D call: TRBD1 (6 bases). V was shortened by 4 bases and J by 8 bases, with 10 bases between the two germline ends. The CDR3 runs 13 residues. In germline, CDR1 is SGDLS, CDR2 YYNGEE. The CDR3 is CASSNRVDSPLHF. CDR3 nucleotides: TGTGCCAGCAGCAACAGGGTAGATTCACCCCTCCACTTT.

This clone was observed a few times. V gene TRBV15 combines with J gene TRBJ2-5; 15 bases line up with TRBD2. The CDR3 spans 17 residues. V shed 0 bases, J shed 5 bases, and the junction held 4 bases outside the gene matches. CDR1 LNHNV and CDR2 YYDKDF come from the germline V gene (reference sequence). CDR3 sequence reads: CATSREGLAGGGETQYF. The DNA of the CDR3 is TGTGCCACCAGCAGAGAAGGACTAGCGGGAGGGGGGGAGACCCAGTACTTC.

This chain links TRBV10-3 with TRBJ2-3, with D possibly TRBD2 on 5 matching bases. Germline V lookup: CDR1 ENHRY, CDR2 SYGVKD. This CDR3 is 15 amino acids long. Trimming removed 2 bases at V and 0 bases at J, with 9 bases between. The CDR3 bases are TGTGCCATCAGTGAGGTGTGGACTAGCACAGATACGCAGTATTTT. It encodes CAISEVWTSTDTQYF.

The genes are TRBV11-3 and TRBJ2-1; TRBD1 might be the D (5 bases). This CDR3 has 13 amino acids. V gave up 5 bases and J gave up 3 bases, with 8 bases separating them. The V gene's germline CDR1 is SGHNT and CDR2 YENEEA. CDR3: CASSTDSYNEQFF. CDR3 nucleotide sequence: TGTGCCAGCAGCACCGACAGCTACAATGAGCAGTTCTTC.

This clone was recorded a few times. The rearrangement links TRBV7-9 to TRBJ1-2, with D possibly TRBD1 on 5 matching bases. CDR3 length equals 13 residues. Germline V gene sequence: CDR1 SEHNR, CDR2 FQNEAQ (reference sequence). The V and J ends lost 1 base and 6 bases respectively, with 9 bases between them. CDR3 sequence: CASSLGTGDGYTF. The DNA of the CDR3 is TGTGCCAGCAGCTTAGGAACAGGAGATGGCTACACCTTC.

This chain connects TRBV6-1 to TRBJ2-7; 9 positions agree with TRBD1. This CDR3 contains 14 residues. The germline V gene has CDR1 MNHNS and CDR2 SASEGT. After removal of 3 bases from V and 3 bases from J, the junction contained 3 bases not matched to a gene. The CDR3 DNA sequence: TGTGCCAGCAGTGATGGACAGGGGAACTACGAGCAGTACTTC. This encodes CASSDGQGNYEQYF.

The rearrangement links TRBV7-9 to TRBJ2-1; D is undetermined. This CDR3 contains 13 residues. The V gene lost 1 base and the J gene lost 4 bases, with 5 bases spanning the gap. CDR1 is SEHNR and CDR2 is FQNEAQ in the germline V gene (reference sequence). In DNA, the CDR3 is TGTGCCAGCAGCTTAGACGGTTACAATGAGCAGTTCTTC. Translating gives CASSLDGYNEQFF.

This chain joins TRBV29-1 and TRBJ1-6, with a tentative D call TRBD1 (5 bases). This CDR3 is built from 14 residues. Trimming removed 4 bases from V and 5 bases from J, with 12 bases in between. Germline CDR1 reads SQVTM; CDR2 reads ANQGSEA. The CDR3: CSVAQGGNNSPLHF. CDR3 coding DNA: TGCAGCGTTGCGCAGGGAGGAAATAATTCACCCCTCCACTTT.

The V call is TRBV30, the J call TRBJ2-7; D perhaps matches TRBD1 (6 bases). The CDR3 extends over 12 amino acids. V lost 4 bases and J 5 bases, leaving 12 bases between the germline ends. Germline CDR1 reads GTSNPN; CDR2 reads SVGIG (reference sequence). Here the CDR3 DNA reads TGTGCCTGGACAGGGGTTAGTCACGAGCAGTACTTC. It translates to CAWTGVSHEQYF.

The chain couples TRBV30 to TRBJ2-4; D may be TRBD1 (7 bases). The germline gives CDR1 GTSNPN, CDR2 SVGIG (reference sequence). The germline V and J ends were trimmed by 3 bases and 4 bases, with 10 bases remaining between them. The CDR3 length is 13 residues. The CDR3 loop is CAWRRDRKNIQYF. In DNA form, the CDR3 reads TGTGCCTGGAGGCGGGACAGAAAAAACATTCAGTACTTC.

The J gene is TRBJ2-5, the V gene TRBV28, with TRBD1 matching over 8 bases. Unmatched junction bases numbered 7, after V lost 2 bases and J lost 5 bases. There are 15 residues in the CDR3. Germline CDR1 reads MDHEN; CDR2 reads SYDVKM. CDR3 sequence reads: CASSLIQGAWETQYF. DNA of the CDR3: TGTGCCAGCAGTTTAATCCAGGGGGCATGGGAGACCCAGTACTTC.

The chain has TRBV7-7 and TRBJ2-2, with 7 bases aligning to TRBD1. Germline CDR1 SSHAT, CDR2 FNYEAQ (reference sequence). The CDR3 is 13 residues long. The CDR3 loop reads CALGGANTGELFF. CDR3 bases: TGTGCTCTAGGGGGCGCGAACACCGGGGAGCTGTTTTTT.

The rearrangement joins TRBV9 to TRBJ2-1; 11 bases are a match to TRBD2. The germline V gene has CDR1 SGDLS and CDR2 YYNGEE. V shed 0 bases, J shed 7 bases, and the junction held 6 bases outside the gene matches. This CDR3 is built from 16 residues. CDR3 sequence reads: CASSVGVAGGLNEQFF. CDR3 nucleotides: TGTGCCAGCAGCGTAGGGGTAGCGGGGGGGCTGAATGAGCAGTTCTTC.

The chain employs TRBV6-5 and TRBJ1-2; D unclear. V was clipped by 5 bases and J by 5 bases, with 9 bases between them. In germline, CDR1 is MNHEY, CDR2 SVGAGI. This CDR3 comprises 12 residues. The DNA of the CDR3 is TGTGCCAGCAGTGCCTACCAATATGGCTACACCTTC. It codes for CASSAYQYGYTF.

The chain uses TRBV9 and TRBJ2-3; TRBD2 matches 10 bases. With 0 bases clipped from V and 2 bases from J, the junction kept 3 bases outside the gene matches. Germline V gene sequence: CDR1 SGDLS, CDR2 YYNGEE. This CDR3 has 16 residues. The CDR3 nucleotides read TGTGCCAGCAGCGTAGATACTAGCGGGGACACAGATACGCAGTATTTT. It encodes CASSVDTSGDTDTQYF.

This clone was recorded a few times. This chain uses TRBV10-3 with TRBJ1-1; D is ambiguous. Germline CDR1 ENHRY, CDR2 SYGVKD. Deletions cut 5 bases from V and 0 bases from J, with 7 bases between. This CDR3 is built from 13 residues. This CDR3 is CAISTGVNTEAFF. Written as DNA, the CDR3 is TGTGCCATCAGTACCGGGGTGAACACTGAAGCTTTCTTT.

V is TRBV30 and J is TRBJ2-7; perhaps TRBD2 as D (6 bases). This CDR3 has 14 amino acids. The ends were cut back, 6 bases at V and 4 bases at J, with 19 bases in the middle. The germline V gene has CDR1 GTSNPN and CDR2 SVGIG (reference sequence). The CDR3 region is CACQKGGGLYEQYF. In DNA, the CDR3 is TGTGCCTGCCAAAAAGGCGGAGGGTTGTACGAGCAGTACTTC.

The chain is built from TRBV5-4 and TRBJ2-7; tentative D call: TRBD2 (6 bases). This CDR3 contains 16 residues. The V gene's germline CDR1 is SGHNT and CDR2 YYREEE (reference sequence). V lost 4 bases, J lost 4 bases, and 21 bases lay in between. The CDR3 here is CASSTGVARMVYEQYF. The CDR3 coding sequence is TGTGCCAGCAGCACGGGAGTAGCGAGGATGGTGTACGAGCAGTACTTC.

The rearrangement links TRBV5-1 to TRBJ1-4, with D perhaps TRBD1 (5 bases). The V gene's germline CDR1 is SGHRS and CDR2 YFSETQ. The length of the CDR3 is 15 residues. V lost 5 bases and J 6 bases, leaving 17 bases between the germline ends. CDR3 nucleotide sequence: TGCGCCAGCAGTCTTGGGGGGATTAGGCATGAAAAACTGTTTTTT. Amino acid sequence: CASSLGGIRHEKLFF.

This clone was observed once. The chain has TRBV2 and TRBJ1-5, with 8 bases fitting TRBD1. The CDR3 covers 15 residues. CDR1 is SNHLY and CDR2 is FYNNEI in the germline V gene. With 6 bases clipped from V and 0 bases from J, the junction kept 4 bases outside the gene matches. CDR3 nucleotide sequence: TGTGCCAGCAGGTCGACAGGGGATAGCAATCAGCCCCAGCATTTT. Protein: CASRSTGDSNQPQHF.

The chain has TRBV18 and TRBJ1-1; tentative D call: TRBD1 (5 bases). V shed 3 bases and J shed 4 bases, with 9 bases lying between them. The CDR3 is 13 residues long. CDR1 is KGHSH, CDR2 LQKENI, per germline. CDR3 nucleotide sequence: TGTGCCAGCTCACCGGCGCAGGGCACTGAAGCTTTCTTT. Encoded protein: CASSPAQGTEAFF.

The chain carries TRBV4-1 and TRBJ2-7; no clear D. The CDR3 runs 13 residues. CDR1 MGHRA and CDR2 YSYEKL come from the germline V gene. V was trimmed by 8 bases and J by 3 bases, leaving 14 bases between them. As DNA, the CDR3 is TGCGCCAGCGCTGCCCGAGCTGACTACGAGCAGTACTTC. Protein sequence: CASAARADYEQYF.

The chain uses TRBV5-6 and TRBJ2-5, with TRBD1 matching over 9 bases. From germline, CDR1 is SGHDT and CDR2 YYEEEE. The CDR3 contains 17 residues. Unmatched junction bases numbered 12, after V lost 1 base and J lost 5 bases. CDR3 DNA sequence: TGTGCCAGCAGCTTGCCCTTAGGGACAGGGACGTCGGAGACCCAGTACTTC. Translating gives CASSLPLGTGTSETQYF.